What follows are 29 T cell receptor beta chains derived from one specimen sequenced in a study of esophageal squamous cell carcinoma under preoperative chemotherapy (dated by TCRdb to 2017 to 2018). The library was built by means of PCR. For sequencing, a HiSeq X Ten was employed. TCRdb trimmed public reads at Q25 via fastp, called clones via MiXCR and kept in-frame beta chains. Identical CDR3 protein sequences are pooled into one entry, listed with their most common genes and DNA. The sample profile shows some 16,000 distinct CDR3 sequences; over 55% of them were found once. The top ten clonotypes cover around 50% of the sample. Taken with the paper, the label for time point translates to: before preoperative PTX-NDP chemotherapy. This material was acquired from a patient given preoperative chemotherapy. The source is a human donor with esophageal squamous cell carcinoma. The donor label of this sample is uncertain.

This rearrangement joins TRBV6-1 to TRBJ2-1, with a possible D match to TRBD2 (6 bases). The end of the DNA is better explained by TRBJ2-5, so the J call may be wrong. The germline CDR1 and CDR2 sequences are MNHNS and SASEGT. The CDR3 consists of 14 residues. The CDR3 DNA is TGTGCCAGCAGTGACACGCGGGGTCGGGAGACCCAGTACTTC. It encodes CASSDTRGRETQYF.

V gene TRBV6-1 combines with J gene TRBJ2-3; TRBD1 matches 8 bases. Trimming at V came to 4 bases and at J to 0 bases, leaving 9 bases not matched to a gene. This CDR3 contains 17 residues. Germline values: CDR1 MNHNS, CDR2 SASEGT. The CDR3 region has the DNA TGTGCCAGCAGTGGTAGAGGACAGGGCCCTAGCACAGATACGCAGTATTTT. It is translated as CASSGRGQGPSTDTQYF.

The chain couples TRBV6-5 to TRBJ2-5; no definite D call. The end of the DNA is better explained by TRBJ2-7, so the J call may be wrong. Germline lookup yields CDR1 MNHEY and CDR2 SVGAGI. There are 13 residues in the CDR3. The CDR3 DNA follows: TGTGCCAGCAGTTACTCGGGGTGGTACGAGCAGTACTTC. This sequence encodes CASSYSGWYEQYF.

This chain joins TRBV6-5 and TRBJ2-1, with D perhaps TRBD2 (6 bases). The germline V gene encodes CDR1 MNHEY and CDR2 SVGAGI. This CDR3 has 15 residues. Trimming took 2 bases from V and 3 from J, leaving 11 bases between them. CDR3 sequence (DNA): TGTGCCAGCAGTTACGACGGGAGTCGCTACAATGAGCAGTTCTTC. Translation: CASSYDGSRYNEQFF.

The chain combines TRBV6-1 with TRBJ2-4; D is tentatively TRBD1 or TRBD2 (6 bases each). V was pared by 5 bases and J by 13 bases, with 27 bases between. The germline V gene encodes CDR1 MNHNS and CDR2 SASEGT. The CDR3 covers 16 residues. In DNA form, the CDR3 reads TGTGCCAGCAGTCGCAAGGAGGGGGGCGGCAAAGACACGCAGTACTTC. It yields the protein CASSRKEGGGKDTQYF.

This chain uses TRBV27 with TRBJ1-1; D unclear. V was pared by 2 bases and J by 0 bases, with 13 bases between. CDR3 size: 16 residues. Germline values: CDR1 MNHEY, CDR2 SMNVEV (reference sequence). The CDR3 reads CASSLEVQAMNTEAFF. As DNA, the CDR3 is TGTGCCAGCAGTTTAGAGGTGCAGGCTATGAACACTGAAGCTTTCTTT.

The table lists this clonotype with a few counts. The CDR3 coding sequence is TGTGCCAGCAGCTTAGCATCCGACAGGGGGGACGAGCAGTACTTC. Residues: CASSLASDRGDEQYF. The chain recombines TRBV7-9 with TRBJ2-5; 9 nucleotides align to TRBD1. The J call may not be correct, given that the DNA end is closer to TRBJ2-7. CDR3 size: 15 residues. Germline V gene lookup returns CDR1 SEHNR and CDR2 FQNEAQ (reference sequence).

This clonotype was counted between two and nine times. The chain uses TRBV27 and TRBJ2-1; 13 bases match TRBD2. Gene TRBJ2-7 matches the end of the DNA better, so the J call may be wrong. The germline gives CDR1 MNHEY, CDR2 SMNVEV (reference sequence). CDR3 size: 16 residues. CDR3 sequence reads: CASSLGTSGNGYEQYF. The CDR3 nucleotides are TGTGCCAGCAGTTTAGGGACTAGCGGGAATGGCTACGAGCAGTACTTC.

This clonotype has a count of ten or more. The junction departs from germline at one end; a sequencing error may be responsible. The rearrangement joins TRBV6-1 to TRBJ2-4; 8 nucleotides match TRBD1. The CDR3 runs to 13 residues. The germline CDR1 and CDR2 sequences are MNHNS and SASEGT. CDR3 amino acids: CASSGRTGSTRRF. As DNA, the CDR3 is TGTGCCAGCAGTGGTCGGACAGGGTCGACCAGGAGGTTC.

CDR3 in amino acids: CASSSLAGNQETQYF. DNA for the CDR3: TGTGCCAGCAGTTCGCTAGCGGGGAACCAAGAGACCCAGTACTTC. The chain joins TRBV6-5 to TRBJ2-5, with 9 bases identical to TRBD2. The CDR3 consists of 15 residues. V dropped 4 bases and J dropped 0; count of bases not matched to a gene: 3. Germline V lookup: CDR1 MNHEY, CDR2 SVGAGI.

CDR3 residues: CASSSPGTSSYNEQFF. The DNA of the CDR3 is TGTGCCAGCAGTTCTCCCGGGACTAGCTCCTACAATGAGCAGTTCTTC. The chain uses TRBV6-5 and TRBJ2-1; TRBD2 matches 8 bases. Trimming removed 4 bases from V and 0 bases from J; junction bases left unmatched: 5. The germline V gene encodes CDR1 MNHEY and CDR2 SVGAGI. The CDR3 is 16 residues long.

Of note for this clonotype: A junction end diverges from the germline sequence, so it may reflect a read error. This chain's CDR3 is CASRTRVTGDAQYF. The CDR3 DNA is TGTGCCAGCAGGACCCGGGTGACAGGCGATGCGCAGTACTTT. The chain links TRBV6-1 to TRBJ2-3; possible D gene TRBD1, 6 bases. The CDR3 length is 14 residues. Germline assignment: CDR1 MNHNS and CDR2 SASEGT.

V gene TRBV6-1 combines with J gene TRBJ1-4; D possibly corresponds to TRBD1 (6 bases). The V gene's germline CDR1 is MNHNS and CDR2 SASEGT. The CDR3 consists of 15 residues. Trimming stripped 6 bases from V and 3 bases from J, with 14 bases between. CDR3 amino acids: CASRGRGLSNEKLFF. In nucleotides, the CDR3 is TGTGCCAGCAGGGGGCGGGGGCTATCTAATGAAAAACTGTTTTTT.

The chain has TRBV7-3 and TRBJ2-1; D perhaps matches TRBD1 (5 bases). The DNA end lines up better with TRBJ2-7; the J call may be wrong. The CDR3 has 15 residues. Germline V lookup: CDR1 SGHTA, CDR2 FQGTGA. CDR3 nucleotide sequence: TGTGCCAGCAGCTTAGCAGTAGGCAGGGACTACGAGCAGTACTTC. This codes for CASSLAVGRDYEQYF.

This clonotype has just one count. Since a much larger clone is just one base distant, this may be a read error. The chain recombines TRBV12-3 or TRBV12-4 with TRBJ2-2; D might be TRBD1 or TRBD2, each matching 5 bases. CDR3 length: 16 amino acids. CDR3 coding DNA: TGTGCCAGCAACGGGGACGACACCTCGAACACCGGGGAGCTGTATTTT. It encodes CASNGDDTSNTGELYF.

This chain uses TRBV6-5 with TRBJ2-3; the D gene is possibly TRBD2 (6 bases). The germline V gene has CDR1 MNHEY and CDR2 SVGAGI. V lost 2 bases, J lost 3 bases, and 15 bases lay in between. The CDR3 totals 16 residues. This CDR3 reads CASSYRLTSLTDTQYF. Written as DNA, the CDR3 is TGTGCCAGCAGTTACAGGCTTACTAGCCTGACAGATACGCAGTATTTT.

The V and J genes are TRBV6-1 and TRBJ2-4, with a tentative D call TRBD1 (6 bases). Germline-derived CDR1 and CDR2 are MNHNS and SASEGT. The V gene lost 6 bases and the J gene lost 13 bases, with 28 bases spanning the gap. The CDR3 extends over 16 amino acids. CDR3 sequence (DNA): TGTGCCAGCAGGGGGCGTGGGGCAGGGGCCAAAGAGACGCAGTACTTC. As protein: CASRGRGAGAKETQYF.

This clonotype was seen repeatedly, ten times or more. The chain has TRBV7-2 and TRBJ2-1; TRBD2 matches at 7 bases. The J segment lost 10 bases and the V segment lost 4 bases, leaving 7 bases of the junction unmatched. Per germline, CDR1 SGHTA and CDR2 FQGNSA. CDR3 length equals 13 residues. The CDR3 is CASSSLIGGEQFF. DNA for the CDR3: TGTGCCAGCAGCTCACTTATCGGGGGGGAGCAGTTCTTC.

In its sample, this clonotype ranks as medium-sized. This chain links TRBV7-2 with TRBJ2-5; 7 bases fit TRBD2. Trimming removed 2 bases from V and 2 bases from J; junction bases left unmatched: 2. The CDR3 spans 14 residues. The V gene's germline CDR1 is SGHTA and CDR2 FQGNSA. This CDR3 is CASSLTSVQETQYF. The CDR3 DNA is TGTGCCAGCAGCTTAACTAGCGTACAAGAGACCCAGTACTTC.

The chain employs TRBV7-2 and TRBJ2-3; D unresolved. Trimming took off 1 base at V and 1 base at J, with 9 bases between the two ends. Germline CDR1 is SGHTA and CDR2 is FQGNSA. The CDR3 has 15 amino acids. CDR3 sequence reads: CASSLVGWGTDTQYF. The DNA for the CDR3 is TGTGCCAGCAGCTTAGTCGGATGGGGCACAGATACGCAGTATTTT.

Points on this clonotype: At one of its ends the junction is not consistent with the germline gene, which may arise from a read error. V gene TRBV6-8 combines with J gene TRBJ2-3, with D perhaps assigned TRBD1 or TRBD2 (6 bases each). Germline V gene lookup returns CDR1 MNHGY and CDR2 SAAAGT. CDR3 length: 14 residues. In DNA form, the CDR3 reads TGTGGCGTCTCGGGGGTGGGGGACAAAAACACGCAGTACTTT. Protein sequence: CGVSGVGDKNTQYF.

This clonotype qualifies as large. The rearrangement links TRBV6-1 to TRBJ2-7; 16 nucleotides align to TRBD2. V was pared by 1 base and J by 6 bases, with 6 bases of the junction left unmatched. CDR3 length: 17 residues. Germline CDR1 is MNHNS and CDR2 is SASEGT. The CDR3 DNA sequence: TGTGCCAGCAGTGAAGTGGGGACTAGCGGGAGGGACGGCGAGCAGTACTTC. It translates to CASSEVGTSGRDGEQYF.

Points on this clonotype: At one boundary the junction diverges from the germline segment, which might be a read error. The chain joins TRBV7-2 to TRBJ2-3; 10 bases map to TRBD2. Germline CDR1 SGHTA, CDR2 FQGNSA. The length of the CDR3 is 14 residues. The CDR3 DNA follows: TGTGCCGGGAGCGGGGGGGCGGGGCCAGATACGCAGTATTTC. It is translated as CAGSGGAGPDTQYF. The complete variable domain, with remaining parts taken from reference TRBV7-2 and TRBJ2-3, reads GAGVSQSPSNKVTEKGKDVELRCDPISGHTALYWYRQSLGQGLEFLIYFQGNSAPDKSGLPSDRFSAERTGGSVSTLTIQRTQQEDSAVYLCAGSGGAGPDTQYFGPGTRLTVL.

This clonotype has at least ten counts. This chain uses TRBV6-1 with TRBJ2-3; the match to TRBD1 covers 8 bases. The ends lost 7 bases at V and 0 bases at J; junction bases unmatched: 6. The CDR3 sequence is 15 residues long. CDR1 is MNHNS and CDR2 is SASEGT in the germline V gene. CDR3 DNA: TGTGCCAGCACAGCCGGACAGGGTAGCACAGATACGCAGTATTTT. This sequence encodes CASTAGQGSTDTQYF.

Concerning this clonotype: Because it lacks the conserved phenylalanine or tryptophan at the end, this CDR3 is likely a read error. The DNA is left out, because the CDR3 cannot be placed on it with certainty; the CDR3 is given as TCRdb lists it. V is TRBV6-1 and J is TRBJ2-5; whether TRBD1, the table's D call, matches the DNA was not checked. CDR1 and CDR2 from the germline V gene are MNHNS and SASEGT. The length of the CDR3 is 16 amino acids, counting both ends. The CDR3 sequence: CASSEGRALGQKTQHL.

This clonotype was recorded many times. A much larger clone lies a single base off, so this may be a read error. The chain has TRBV27 and TRBJ2-1, with 12 bases lining up with TRBD1. CDR3 length: 16 amino acids. The ends lost 2 bases at V and 10 bases at J; junction bases unmatched: 9. Germline CDR1 is MNHEY and CDR2 is SMNVEV (reference sequence). The CDR3 region is CASSLTLGTGGVEQFF. CDR3 nucleotides: TGTGCCAGCAGTTTAACCCTAGGGACAGGGGGCGTCGAGCAGTTCTTC.

This rearrangement joins TRBV10-3 to TRBJ2-1, with 9 bases that match TRBD1. The J call may be faulty, since TRBJ2-7 better matches the DNA end. Germline values: CDR1 ENHRY, CDR2 SYGVKD. This CDR3 contains 14 residues. The DNA for the CDR3 is TGTGCGGGGACCGGGGGACAGGGCCGGGATACGCAGTACTTC. Encoded protein: CAGTGGQGRDTQYF.

This clonotype appeared a few times. The chain carries TRBV6-1 and TRBJ2-1; D ambiguous. Trimming removed 2 bases at V and 4 bases at J, with 9 bases between. CDR1 and CDR2 (germline): MNHNS, SASEGT. The CDR3 extends over 14 amino acids. The CDR3 region is CASSELEVYNEQFF. The DNA of the CDR3 is TGTGCCAGCAGTGAACTAGAGGTATACAATGAGCAGTTCTTC.

This clonotype was seen a few times. V usage is TRBV7-6 and J usage is TRBJ2-1; 8 positions match TRBD2. The J call is in doubt because the DNA end fits TRBJ2-7 better. This CDR3 contains 14 residues. The germline gives CDR1 SGHVS, CDR2 FNYEAQ. The CDR3 protein is CASSIGRADSEQYF. The CDR3 bases are TGTGCCAGCAGCATCGGGAGGGCCGATAGCGAGCAGTACTTC.